This T cell receptor (beta chain) was captured in a study of cytomegalovirus exposure and HLA in healthy donors. Study in general: In an early release, HLA-typed donors contributed 75 million to 85 million unique TCR sequences.

CDR3 length equals 15 residues. Per germline, CDR1 LGHNA and CDR2 YNFKEQ. Trimming removed 0 bases at V and 1 base at J, with 6 bases between. A multiplex PCR was run with 60 Vbeta primers and 13 Jbeta primers. Method: immunoSEQ multiplex PCR; TCRdb's copy keeps in-frame clones and lacks some. Of 200,000 to 250,000 clones detected, more than 70% appear once; the ten largest clones hold about 1.2%. Comment on this clone: Antigen: not known.

The study's findings and limits: Sequencing artifact likely explains a cluster of highly shared sequence variants. There were some V segments, including TRBV6-2 and TRBV6-3, excluded as indistinguishable. Presence/absence analyses rested on an assumption that sequencing depth was roughly uniform across donors.

The chain combines TRBV4-2 with TRBJ2-2; D is possibly TRBD2 (5 bases). The sequencing input was PBMCs. The source of this sequence is a human donor in good health. CDR3 sequence (DNA): TGTGCCAGCAGCCAAGACGCGGGGAACACCGGGGAGCTGTTTTTT. This sequence encodes CASSQDAGNTGELFF.